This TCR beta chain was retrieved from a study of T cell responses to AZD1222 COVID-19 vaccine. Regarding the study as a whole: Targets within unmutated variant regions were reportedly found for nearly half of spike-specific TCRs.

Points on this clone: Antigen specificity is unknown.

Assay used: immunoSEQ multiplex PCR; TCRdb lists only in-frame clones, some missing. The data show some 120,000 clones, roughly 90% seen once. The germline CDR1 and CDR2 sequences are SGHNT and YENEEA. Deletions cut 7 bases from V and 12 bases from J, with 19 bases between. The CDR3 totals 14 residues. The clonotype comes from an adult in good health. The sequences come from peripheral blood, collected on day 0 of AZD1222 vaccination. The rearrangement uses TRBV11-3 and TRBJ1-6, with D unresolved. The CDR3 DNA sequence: TGTGCCAGCACCAGTATGACATCCTCGAGACCCCTCCACTTT. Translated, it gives CASTSMTSSRPLHF.